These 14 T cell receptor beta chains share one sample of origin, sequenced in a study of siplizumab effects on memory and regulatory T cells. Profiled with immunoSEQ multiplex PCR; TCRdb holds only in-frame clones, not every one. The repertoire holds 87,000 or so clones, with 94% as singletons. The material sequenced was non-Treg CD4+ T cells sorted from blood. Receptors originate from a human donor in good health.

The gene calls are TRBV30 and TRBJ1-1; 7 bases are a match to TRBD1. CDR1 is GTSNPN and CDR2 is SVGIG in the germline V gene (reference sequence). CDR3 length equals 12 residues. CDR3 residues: CAQGRGPTEAFF. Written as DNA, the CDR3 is TGTGCGCAGGGGAGGGGGCCCACTGAAGCTTTCTTT. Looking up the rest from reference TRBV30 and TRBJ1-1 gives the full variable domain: SQTIHQWPATLVQPVGSPLSLECTVEGTSNPNLYWYRQAAGRGLQLLFYSVGIGQISSEVPQNLSASRPQDRQFILSSKKLLLSDSGFYLCAQGRGPTEAFFGQGTRLTVV.

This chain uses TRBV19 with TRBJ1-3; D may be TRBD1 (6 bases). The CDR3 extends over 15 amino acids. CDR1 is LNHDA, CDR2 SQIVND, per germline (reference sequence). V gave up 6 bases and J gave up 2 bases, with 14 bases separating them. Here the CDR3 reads CASSNQDRPGNTIYF. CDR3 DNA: TGTGCCAGTAGCAACCAGGACAGACCTGGAAACACCATATATTTT.

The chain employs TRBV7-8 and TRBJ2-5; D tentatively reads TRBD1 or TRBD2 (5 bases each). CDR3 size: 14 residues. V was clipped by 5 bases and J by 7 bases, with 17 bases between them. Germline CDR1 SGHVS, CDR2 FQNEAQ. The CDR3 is CASSTRWDGGTQYF. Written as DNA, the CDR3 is TGTGCCAGCAGCACCCGCTGGGACGGTGGGACCCAGTACTTC.

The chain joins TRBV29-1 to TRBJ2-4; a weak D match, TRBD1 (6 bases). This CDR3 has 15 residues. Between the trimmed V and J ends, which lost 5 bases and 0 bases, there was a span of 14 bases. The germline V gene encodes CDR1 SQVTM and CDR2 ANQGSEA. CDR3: CSVRGSELAKNIQYF. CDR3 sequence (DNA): TGCAGCGTTAGGGGGTCCGAACTAGCCAAAAACATTCAGTACTTC.

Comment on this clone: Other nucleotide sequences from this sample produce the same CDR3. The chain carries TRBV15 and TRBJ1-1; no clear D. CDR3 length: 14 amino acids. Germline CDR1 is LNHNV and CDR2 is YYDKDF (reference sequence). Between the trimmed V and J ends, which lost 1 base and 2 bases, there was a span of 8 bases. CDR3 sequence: CATSRATANTEAFF. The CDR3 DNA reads TGTGCCACCAGCAGAGCTACGGCTAACACTGAAGCTTTCTTT.

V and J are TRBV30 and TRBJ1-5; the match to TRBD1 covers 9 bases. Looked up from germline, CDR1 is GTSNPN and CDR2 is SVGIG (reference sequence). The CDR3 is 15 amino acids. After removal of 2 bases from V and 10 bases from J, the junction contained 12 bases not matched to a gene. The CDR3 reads CAWSNLDRGSGPQHF. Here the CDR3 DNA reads TGTGCCTGGAGTAACCTCGACAGGGGGTCTGGTCCCCAGCATTTT.

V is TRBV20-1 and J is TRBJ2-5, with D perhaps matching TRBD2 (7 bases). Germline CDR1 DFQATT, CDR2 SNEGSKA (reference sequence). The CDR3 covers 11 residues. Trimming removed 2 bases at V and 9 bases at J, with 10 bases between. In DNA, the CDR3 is TGCAGTGCTAGAAGGGGGGGGGCCCAGTACTTC. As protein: CSARRGGAQYF.

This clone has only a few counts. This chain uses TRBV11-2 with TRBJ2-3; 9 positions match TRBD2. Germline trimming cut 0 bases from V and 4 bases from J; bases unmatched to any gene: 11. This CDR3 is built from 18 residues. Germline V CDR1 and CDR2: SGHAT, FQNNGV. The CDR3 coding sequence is TGTGCCAGCAGCTTAGATGGACTAGCGAGGATTCTTGCAGATACGCAGTATTTT. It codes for CASSLDGLARILADTQYF.

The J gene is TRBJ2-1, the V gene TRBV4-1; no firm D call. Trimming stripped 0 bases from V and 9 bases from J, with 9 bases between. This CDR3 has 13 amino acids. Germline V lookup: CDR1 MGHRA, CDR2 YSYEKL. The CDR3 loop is CASSQDLTREQFF. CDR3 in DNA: TGCGCCAGCAGCCAAGATCTTACGCGTGAGCAGTTCTTC.

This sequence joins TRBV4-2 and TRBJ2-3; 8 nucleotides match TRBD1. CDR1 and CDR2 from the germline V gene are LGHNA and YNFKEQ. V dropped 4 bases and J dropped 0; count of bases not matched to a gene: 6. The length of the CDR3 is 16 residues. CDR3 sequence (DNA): TGTGCCAGCAGCCGCGACAGGGGTGGGAGCACAGATACGCAGTATTTT. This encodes CASSRDRGGSTDTQYF.

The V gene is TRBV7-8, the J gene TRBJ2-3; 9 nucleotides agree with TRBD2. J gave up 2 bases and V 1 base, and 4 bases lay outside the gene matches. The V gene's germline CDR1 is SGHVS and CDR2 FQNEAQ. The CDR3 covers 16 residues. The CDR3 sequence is CASSLVAGAITDTQYF. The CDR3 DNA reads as TGTGCCAGCAGCTTAGTAGCGGGGGCCATCACAGATACGCAGTATTTT.

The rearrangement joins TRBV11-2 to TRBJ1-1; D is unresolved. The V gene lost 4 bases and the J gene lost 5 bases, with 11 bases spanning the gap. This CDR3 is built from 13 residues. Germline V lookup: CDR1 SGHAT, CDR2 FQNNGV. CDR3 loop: CASSSQAHTEAFF. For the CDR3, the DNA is TGTGCCAGCAGCTCCCAAGCCCATACTGAAGCTTTCTTT. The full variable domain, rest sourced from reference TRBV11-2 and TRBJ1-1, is EAGVAQSPRYKIIEKRQSVAFWCNPISGHATLYWYQQILGQGPKLLIQFQNNGVVDDSQLPKDRFSAERLKGVDSTLKIQPAKLEDSAVYLCASSSQAHTEAFFGQGTRLTVV.

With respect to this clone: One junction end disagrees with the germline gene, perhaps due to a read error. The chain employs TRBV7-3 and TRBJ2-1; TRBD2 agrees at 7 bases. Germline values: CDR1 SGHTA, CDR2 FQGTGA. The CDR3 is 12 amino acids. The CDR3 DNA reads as TGTGCCAGCAGCCTAACGGGGGGTGAGCAGTTCTTC. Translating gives CASSLTGGEQFF. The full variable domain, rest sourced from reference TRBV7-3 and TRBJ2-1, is GAGVSQTPSNKVTEKGKYVELRCDPISGHTALYWYRQSLGQGPEFLIYFQGTGAADDSGLPNDRFFAVRPEGSVSTLKIQRTERGDSAVYLCASSLTGGEQFFGPGTRLTVL.

CDR3 in DNA: TGTGCCAGCAAGACGATTGGGGGACTAGAACCTAGCGAATACAATGAGCAGTTCTTC. Translation: CASKTIGGLEPSEYNEQFF. The chain has TRBV5-5 and TRBJ2-1; 8 bases are shared with TRBD2. Trimming removed 6 bases from V and 4 bases from J; junction bases left unmatched: 21. Germline CDR1 is SGHKS and CDR2 is YYEKEE (reference sequence). CDR3 length: 19 residues.